These 4 T cell receptor beta chains came from one sample sequenced in a study of beta chain features in type 1 diabetes. These TCRs are of unknown antigen specificity. Reverse transcribing all isolated RNA meant expressed TCRB transcripts were sequenced. Produced via immunoSEQ multiplex PCR; TCRdb's table is partial and in-frame only. This sample has nearly 350,000 clones, with about a tenth found just once. Study-level results: Among patients with Type 1 diabetes, TCRB CDR3s were moderately but significantly shorter in every one of the four CD4+ subsets.

Sequencing was carried out using central memory CD4+ T cells from blood. The receptor source for this set is a man between 25 and 39 years old with type 1 diabetes.

The table lists this clone with a few counts. The chain links TRBV10-3 to TRBJ2-7; 7 bases are shared with TRBD2. The ends lost 0 bases at V and 2 bases at J; junction bases unmatched: 4. Germline V CDR1 and CDR2: ENHRY, SYGVKD. CDR3 length: 15 residues. CDR3 DNA: TGTGCCATCAGTGAGTCTCTAGCGGCCCCCTACGAGCAGTACTTC. This translates into CAISESLAAPYEQYF.

This clone showed up just a few times. The gene calls are TRBV4-2 and TRBJ2-3; the match to TRBD1 covers 8 bases. The CDR3 totals 16 residues. The ends lost 4 bases at V and 2 bases at J; junction bases unmatched: 8. The V gene's germline CDR1 is LGHNA and CDR2 YNFKEQ. The CDR3 coding sequence is TGTGCCAGCAGCCCTAGGGACAGGAGCTTCACAGATACGCAGTATTTT. Translating gives CASSPRDRSFTDTQYF.

In this sample, this clone turned up many times. The chain recombines TRBV28 with TRBJ2-2; the D gene is possibly TRBD2 (5 bases). Germline V lookup: CDR1 MDHEN, CDR2 SYDVKM. CDR3 length: 13 amino acids. Trimming shortened V by 6 bases and J by 4 bases, and 9 bases separated the two germline ends. The CDR3 region has the DNA TGTGCCAGCAGGGAGGTCGTCACCGGGGAGCTGTTTTTT. Its protein product is CASREVVTGELFF. The full variable domain, in which reference TRBV28 and TRBJ2-2 provide the parts outside the CDR3, is DVKVTQSSRYLVKRTGEKVFLECVQDMDHENMFWYRQDPGLGLRLIYFSYDVKMKEKGDIPEGYSVSREKKERFSLILESASTNQTSMYLCASREVVTGELFFGEGSRLTVL.

The chain links TRBV6-5 to TRBJ1-2, with unresolved D. The CDR3 consists of 12 residues. Germline V CDR1 and CDR2: MNHEY, SVGAGI. V lost 5 bases, J lost 8 bases, and 12 bases lay in between. In nucleotides, the CDR3 is TGTGCCAGCAGTACGGGGATGGAGGGCTACACCTTC. Protein product: CASSTGMEGYTF.